Presented here are 32 T cell receptor beta chains from one specimen sequenced in a study of a mutant IDH1 vaccine in newly diagnosed glioma. Using immunoSEQ multiplex PCR, the repertoire was profiled, and TCRdb retains in-frame clones only, with some absent. The sample gives some 60,000 clones, approximately 87% of which show up once; 1.5% to 2% is in the top ten. Time point: week 35, safety follow-up. Each dose delivered 300 ug of mutant IDH1 20-mer peptide subcutaneously with imiquimod. No antigen has been assigned to these receptors. The sample here was PBMCs, taken from a glioma patient whose treatment included an IDH1 peptide vaccine. The receptors were gathered from a man aged 35 to 55 with glioma.

The chain combines TRBV7-2 with TRBJ2-7; D call uncertain. From germline, CDR1 is SGHTA and CDR2 FQGNSA. The CDR3 consists of 15 residues. Deletions cut 1 base from V and 0 bases from J, with 10 bases between. CDR3 nucleotides: TGTGCCAGCAGCTTAGGGGCAGGTTCCTCCTACGAGCAGTACTTC. Encoded protein: CASSLGAGSSYEQYF.

The J gene is TRBJ2-1, the V gene TRBV7-9, with 7 bases aligning to TRBD2. Germline V gives CDR1 SEHNR, CDR2 FQNEAQ (reference sequence). The CDR3 has 15 amino acids. Germline trimming cut 5 bases from V and 8 bases from J; bases unmatched to any gene: 12. This CDR3 is CASSKRTSPSDEQFF. The CDR3 DNA is TGTGCCAGCAGCAAAAGGACTAGTCCGTCGGATGAGCAGTTCTTC.

The chain links TRBV7-2 to TRBJ2-7, with 8 bases matching TRBD2. The CDR3 runs to 16 residues. The V and J ends lost 1 base and 0 bases, in that order; junction bases with no gene match: 5. CDR1 and CDR2 (germline): SGHTA, FQGNSA. The DNA of the CDR3 is TGTGCCAGCAGCTTAGGTAGCGGGACCAGCTCCTACGAGCAGTACTTC. It translates to CASSLGSGTSSYEQYF. Together with reference TRBV7-2 and TRBJ2-7, the CDR3 gives the full variable domain: GAGVSQSPSNKVTEKGKDVELRCDPISGHTALYWYRQSLGQGLEFLIYFQGNSAPDKSGLPSDRFSAERTGGSVSTLTIQRTQQEDSAVYLCASSLGSGTSSYEQYFGPGTRLTVT.

The chain carries TRBV5-4 and TRBJ2-1; D ambiguous. Germline lookup yields CDR1 SGHNT and CDR2 YYREEE (reference sequence). Trimming cost V 4 bases and J 8 bases, with 13 bases left between them. The CDR3 loop spans 13 amino acids. The CDR3 protein is CASSLNPRYEQFF. As DNA, the CDR3 is TGTGCCAGCAGCCTAAACCCGAGGTATGAGCAGTTCTTC.

The chain employs TRBV27 and TRBJ2-7; possibly TRBD2 for D (6 bases). Germline-derived CDR1 and CDR2 are MNHEY and SMNVEV (reference sequence). CDR3 length equals 13 residues. V was trimmed by 5 bases and J by 3 bases, leaving 11 bases between them. DNA of the CDR3: TGTGCCAGCAGTCCGGGACTCCGCTACGAGCAGTACTTC. This codes for CASSPGLRYEQYF.

The J gene is TRBJ2-7, the V gene TRBV13, with 8 bases lining up with TRBD1. Germline V lookup: CDR1 PRHDT, CDR2 FYEKMQ (reference sequence). The V and J ends lost 5 bases and 5 bases, in that order; junction bases with no gene match: 5. This CDR3 is built from 13 residues. The CDR3 protein is CASSPRQGNEQYF. The CDR3 DNA reads TGTGCCAGCAGCCCGAGACAGGGGAACGAGCAGTACTTC.

This sequence joins TRBV6-6 and TRBJ2-7; 7 nucleotides line up with TRBD1. The CDR3 sequence is 14 residues long. The V and J ends lost 6 bases and 0 bases, in that order; junction bases with no gene match: 5. The germline V gene has CDR1 MNHNY and CDR2 SVGAGI (reference sequence). The CDR3 sequence is CASRGTASSYEQYF. CDR3 in DNA: TGTGCCAGCAGGGGGACAGCGAGCTCCTACGAGCAGTACTTC.

This sequence joins TRBV25-1 and TRBJ2-1, with TRBD1 identical over 7 bases. CDR3 length: 14 amino acids. Per the germline V gene, CDR1 is MGHDK and CDR2 is SYGVNS. The junction had 14 bases not matched to a gene; V was cut back by 9 bases and J by 9 bases. CDR3 bases: TGTGCCAGTAGGGGACAGTCTTCCCTCGGTGAGCAGTTCTTC. Its translation is CASRGQSSLGEQFF.

This clone showed up just a few times. This chain links TRBV9 with TRBJ2-7, with D possibly matching TRBD1 (5 bases). This CDR3 spans 13 amino acids. The germline V and J ends were trimmed by 7 bases and 3 bases, with 14 bases remaining between them. The germline V gene has CDR1 SGDLS and CDR2 YYNGEE. The CDR3 sequence: CASSTWGDYEQYF. CDR3 nucleotides: TGTGCCAGCTCTACGTGGGGCGACTACGAGCAGTACTTC.

This clone was seen a single time. The V gene is TRBV5-1, the J gene TRBJ2-3; D not certain. This CDR3 contains 15 residues. Germline CDR1 and CDR2: SGHRS and YFSETQ. V gave up 3 bases and J gave up 2 bases, with 13 bases separating them. The CDR3 DNA is TGCGCCAGCAGCTGGCAAGATTTTTCCACAGATACGCAGTATTTT. It codes for CASSWQDFSTDTQYF.

The genes are TRBV15 and TRBJ1-2; D is possibly TRBD1 (6 bases). The V and J ends lost 4 bases and 5 bases respectively, with 14 bases between them. Germline values: CDR1 LNHNV, CDR2 YYDKDF (reference sequence). The CDR3 covers 14 residues. The CDR3 is CATSMPGTLYGYTF. CDR3 coding DNA: TGTGCCACCAGCATGCCCGGGACACTATATGGCTACACCTTC.

The J gene is TRBJ2-5, the V gene TRBV5-4; D is possibly TRBD1 (7 bases). CDR1 SGHNT and CDR2 YYREEE come from the germline V gene (reference sequence). The CDR3 has 13 residues. Trimming pared 4 bases from V and 8 bases from J, leaving 15 bases between. CDR3 loop: CASSTQGGKTQYF. The CDR3 DNA sequence: TGTGCCAGCAGCACCCAGGGGGGCAAAACCCAGTACTTC.

This chain connects TRBV9 to TRBJ2-2; no reliable D call. Germline V CDR1 and CDR2: SGDLS, YYNGEE. V was shortened by 4 bases and J by 1 base, with 5 bases between the two germline ends. The CDR3 is 13 residues long. CDR3 loop: CASSTGNTGELFF. CDR3 DNA sequence: TGTGCCAGCAGCACCGGGAACACCGGGGAGCTGTTTTTT.

The V and J genes are TRBV1 and TRBJ1-2; the table gives TRBD1 as D, unverified against the DNA. TRBV1 is noted as a pseudogene. The CDR3 runs 14 residues. Here the CDR3 reads CTSSQQSLFYGYTF. In DNA form, the CDR3 reads TGCACCAGCAGCCAGCAGTCCCTCTTCTATGGCTACACCTTC.

The chain has TRBV9 and TRBJ2-7; TRBD1 matches at 9 bases. V shed 5 bases and J 6 bases; nucleotides not matched to a gene: 3. The germline CDR1 and CDR2 sequences are SGDLS and YYNGEE. The CDR3 extends over 12 amino acids. CDR3 region: CASSTGGSEQYF. The DNA of the CDR3 is TGTGCCAGCAGTACAGGGGGCAGCGAGCAGTACTTC.

V usage is TRBV6-5 and J usage is TRBJ2-7; D may be TRBD2 (5 bases). CDR3 length equals 14 residues. The V end lost 4 bases, the J end lost 3 bases, and 13 bases lay between the germline ends. From germline, CDR1 is MNHEY and CDR2 SVGAGI. CDR3 in DNA: TGTGCCAGCAGTTCCTTAGGCGGGTTCTACGAGCAGTACTTC. This sequence encodes CASSSLGGFYEQYF.

This clone was seen a single time. The chain uses TRBV6-4 and TRBJ2-3, with a weak D call TRBD2 (6 bases). This CDR3 is 14 amino acids long. The V end lost 3 bases, the J end lost 0 bases, and 7 bases lay between the germline ends. CDR1 and CDR2 (germline): MRHNA, SNTAGT. Here the CDR3 reads CASSEGLSTDTQYF. The CDR3 DNA follows: TGTGCCAGCAGTGAGGGACTCAGCACAGATACGCAGTATTTT.

The chain recombines TRBV6-5 with TRBJ2-7; the D is unclear. Germline assignment: CDR1 MNHEY and CDR2 SVGAGI. Deletions cut 2 bases from V and 0 bases from J, with 8 bases between. There are 14 residues in the CDR3. This CDR3 reads CASSYGVSSYEQYF. CDR3 DNA sequence: TGTGCCAGCAGTTACGGTGTAAGCTCCTACGAGCAGTACTTC.

The V call is TRBV5-1, the J call TRBJ2-1; D gene unclear. V was clipped by 0 bases and J by 8 bases, with 15 bases between them. CDR3 size: 15 residues. Germline-derived CDR1 and CDR2 are SGHRS and YFSETQ. The CDR3 DNA is TGCGCCAGCAGCTTGGCCTCTTCATTTAACGATGAGCAGTTCTTC. Protein sequence: CASSLASSFNDEQFF.

The rearrangement joins TRBV9 to TRBJ2-3; D unclear. The CDR3 extends over 13 amino acids. The V gene lost 3 bases and the J gene lost 3 bases, with 8 bases spanning the gap. Germline V CDR1 and CDR2: SGDLS, YYNGEE. The DNA of the CDR3 is TGTGCCAGCAGCGCAGCGATTACAGATACGCAGTATTTT. Its protein product is CASSAAITDTQYF.

This sequence joins TRBV7-9 and TRBJ1-2; no clear D. Trimming shortened V by 11 bases and J by 11 bases, and 18 bases separated the two germline ends. CDR1 SEHNR and CDR2 FQNEAQ come from the germline V gene (reference sequence). The CDR3 has 11 amino acids. This CDR3 reads CAGDYARVYTF. The CDR3 DNA sequence: TGTGCCGGCGATTACGCAAGAGTGTACACCTTC.

J is TRBJ2-3 and V is TRBV12-5; D is ambiguous. V shed 7 bases and J shed 5 bases, with 7 bases lying between them. CDR1 and CDR2 from the germline V gene are LGHNT and FRNRAP. The CDR3 sequence is 11 residues long. CDR3 DNA: TGTGCTAGTGCGGCGGTAGATACGCAGTATTTT. This encodes CASAAVDTQYF.

A word on this clone: At one boundary the junction diverges from the germline segment, which might be a read error. This chain uses TRBV5-4 with TRBJ2-5, with D perhaps matching TRBD2 (6 bases). This CDR3 is built from 10 residues. CDR1 is SGHNT and CDR2 is YYREEE in the germline V gene (reference sequence). The CDR3 nucleotides are TGTGCCCAAAAGTCAGGGACTCAAAACTTC. Its translation is CAQKSGTQNF.

The J gene is TRBJ2-3, the V gene TRBV9; 9 bases map to TRBD2. The CDR3 contains 19 residues. The V segment lost 4 bases and the J segment 1 base; nucleotides outside the gene matches: 16. Germline lookup yields CDR1 SGDLS and CDR2 YYNGEE. CDR3 bases: TGTGCCAGCAGCCCCCGGGGTAGCGGGAGAAGGGGTGGCACAGATACGCAGTATTTT. It encodes CASSPRGSGRRGGTDTQYF. The variable domain in full, with the rest retrieved from reference TRBV9 and TRBJ2-3, is DSGVTQTPKHLITATGQRVTLRCSPRSGDLSVYWYQQSLDQGLQFLIQYYNGEERAKGNILERFSAQQFPDLHSELNLSSLELGDSALYFCASSPRGSGRRGGTDTQYFGPGTRLTVL.

The gene calls are TRBV5-6 and TRBJ2-2, with 14 nucleotides matching TRBD2. V shed 3 bases, J shed 7 bases, and the junction held 14 bases outside the gene matches. This CDR3 has 19 residues. Germline V gives CDR1 SGHDT, CDR2 YYEEEE. CDR3 in amino acids: CASSWGLAGDEGNGGELFF. The CDR3 nucleotides are TGTGCCAGCAGCTGGGGACTAGCGGGAGATGAGGGAAATGGCGGGGAGCTGTTTTTT.

The V call is TRBV6-6, the J call TRBJ2-2, with 7 positions matching TRBD2. Trimming at V came to 8 bases and at J to 8 bases, leaving 14 bases not matched to a gene. CDR1 and CDR2 from the germline V gene are MNHNY and SVGAGI (reference sequence). The CDR3 is 15 residues long. CDR3: CASRDTTSSGGELFF. CDR3 coding DNA: TGTGCCAGCCGAGACACGACTAGCTCTGGGGGGGAGCTGTTTTTT.

J is TRBJ2-1 and V is TRBV5-1; either TRBD1 or TRBD2 may supply D (5 bases each). The CDR3 length is 14 residues. The germline V gene has CDR1 SGHRS and CDR2 YFSETQ. Trimming removed 2 bases at V and 6 bases at J, with 12 bases between. The CDR3 sequence: CASSFRSGGNEQFF. The CDR3 nucleotides read TGCGCCAGCAGCTTTAGGTCTGGGGGCAATGAGCAGTTCTTC. The entire variable domain, with the rest obtained from reference TRBV5-1 and TRBJ2-1, is as follows: KAGVTQTPRYLIKTRGQQVTLSCSPISGHRSVSWYQQTPGQGLQFLFEYFSETQRNKGNFPGRFSGRQFSNSRSEMNVSTLELGDSALYLCASSFRSGGNEQFFGPGTRLTVL.

V is TRBV29-1 and J is TRBJ2-5; D gene ambiguous. CDR3 size: 12 residues. Trimming stripped 7 bases from V and 3 bases from J, with 12 bases between. CDR1 and CDR2 (germline): SQVTM, ANQGSEA. The CDR3 DNA sequence: TGCAGCGCCGGTGCTACAGAAGAGACCCAGTACTTC. It specifies CSAGATEETQYF.

The CDR3 loop reads CASSPSYEQYF. CDR3 sequence (DNA): TGTGCCAGCAGCCCCTCCTACGAGCAGTACTTC. The V and J genes are TRBV7-9 and TRBJ2-7; D is uncertain. Trimming stripped 5 bases from V and 0 bases from J, with 2 bases between. Germline V gene lookup returns CDR1 SEHNR and CDR2 FQNEAQ (reference sequence). CDR3 length: 11 amino acids.

The rearrangement joins TRBV19 to TRBJ2-7, with a tentative D call TRBD2 (6 bases). This CDR3 is 15 amino acids long. V was cut by 2 bases and J by 3 bases, with 14 bases left in between. Germline loops: CDR1 LNHDA, CDR2 SQIVND (reference sequence). CDR3 loop: CASSISAGTRYEQYF. CDR3 sequence (DNA): TGTGCCAGTAGTATATCGGCGGGGACTCGCTACGAGCAGTACTTC.

The chain has TRBV6-1 and TRBJ1-5; D not certain. The V gene lost 1 base and the J gene lost 4 bases, with 2 bases spanning the gap. The CDR3 runs to 12 residues. CDR1 MNHNS and CDR2 SASEGT come from the germline V gene. The CDR3 here is CASSEGNQPQHF. In nucleotides, the CDR3 is TGTGCCAGCAGTGAAGGTAATCAGCCCCAGCATTTT.

The V gene is TRBV5-6, the J gene TRBJ1-5; no definite D call. The length of the CDR3 is 13 residues. Trimming pared 0 bases from V and 7 bases from J, leaving 8 bases between. Germline CDR1 SGHDT, CDR2 YYEEEE. This CDR3 reads CASSLGAGQPQHF. CDR3 in DNA: TGTGCCAGCAGCTTGGGGGCAGGACAGCCCCAGCATTTT.